This TCR beta chain is from a study of cytomegalovirus exposure and HLA in healthy donors. Study findings and constraints: Clonal expansion, a later analysis showed, was greater in HLA-associated TCR beta chains than in equally common others. Earlier findings revealed that most TCR beta V segments proved productive either about 87% or about 30% of the time. Trimming of TCR beta V- and J-genes showed a link, identified in a later analysis, to a missense DCLRE1C variant.

The primer mix had 60 Vbeta and 13 Jbeta primers. Only in-frame clones appear in the TCRdb table, and some are missing; sequencing was by immunoSEQ multiplex PCR. The sample holds some 130,000 clones, around 80% seen once. Of note for this clone: What it binds is unknown.

Germline V CDR1 and CDR2: SGHTA, FQGNSA. Trimming removed 1 base at V and 2 bases at J, with 10 bases between. The CDR3 has 15 amino acids. This chain links TRBV7-2 with TRBJ2-3; TRBD1 is a possible D gene (6 bases). Sequences were obtained from PBMCs. The TCR originated in a man aged 30 to 39 in good health and CMV-seronegative. The CDR3: CASSLGGHDTDTQYF. The CDR3 DNA sequence: TGTGCCAGCAGCTTAGGGGGACATGACACAGATACGCAGTATTTT. The full variable domain, rest sourced from reference TRBV7-2 and TRBJ2-3, is GAGVSQSPSNKVTEKGKDVELRCDPISGHTALYWYRQSLGQGLEFLIYFQGNSAPDKSGLPSDRFSAERTGGSVSTLTIQRTQQEDSAVYLCASSLGGHDTDTQYFGPGTRLTVL.